This record looks at one TCR beta chain sequence and its context. Authors' data handling: Cell counts per sample came from amplifying reference gene primers. The table came from immunoSEQ multiplex PCR; TCRdb's copy has only in-frame clones and leaves some out. V and J calls and clone size are copied from that table; D and trimming were computed from the DNA. The table includes 130,000 or so clones, about nine tenths detected once. This specimen belongs to a study of blood T cell repertoires in COVID-19. About the study: T cells, B-cell-depleted T cells, or PBMCs supplied cDNA or gDNA.

This sequence originates from a man in his forties with acute or convalescent COVID-19. What was sequenced was peripheral blood.

CDR3 sequence (DNA): TGTGCCAGTAGTTCTCCTCTTGGGGAGAGACTCTATGGCTACACCTTC. Translated: CASSSPLGERLYGYTF. The V call is TRBV19, the J call TRBJ1-2, with unresolved D. Trimming took 5 bases from V and 4 from J, leaving 20 bases between them. The CDR3 covers 16 residues. The germline CDR1 and CDR2 sequences are LNHDA and SQIVND (reference sequence). Based on the CDR3 plus reference TRBV19 and TRBJ1-2, the full variable domain is DGGITQSPKYLFRKEGQNVTLSCEQNLNHDAMYWYRQDPGQGLRLIYYSQIVNDFQKGDIAEGYSVSREKKESFPLTVTSAQKNPTAFYLCASSSPLGERLYGYTFGSGTRLTVV.